These T cell receptor beta chains were read from a single sample in a study of T-cell reconstitution after alpha-beta-depleted transplantation in children. One entry per CDR3 protein results from TCRdb running MiXCR on the PCR reads. The table has 540,000 or so distinct CDR3 sequences, 20% to 25% seen once. The sequencing used PBMCs, mostly from graft donor cells, collected 360 days after TCRalphabeta/CD19-depleted stem cell transplant. The source of these receptors is a boy under two years old who had a stem cell transplant for acute myeloid leukemia, so the T cells may come from the graft donor. Both conserved end residues are part of each CDR3. The D gene is left open where the match is weak. Size is stated for part of the rows, as once, few or many counts, or as a class when the clone is expanded.

V,size,D,J,CDR3,DNA
TRBV6-1,NA,NA,TRBJ2-7,CASSEAGKMYEQYF,TGTGCCAGCAGTGAAGCAGGAAAAATGTACGAGCAGTACTTC
TRBV24-1,NA,TRBD2,TRBJ2-3,CATSETLAGVDTQYF,TGTGCCACCAGTGAAACACTAGCGGGGGTGGATACGCAGTATTTT
TRBV2,few,NA,TRBJ2-3,CASSETDYPTDTQYF,TGTGCCAGCAGTGAAACGGACTATCCCACAGATACGCAGTATTTT
TRBV25-1,NA,NA,TRBJ2-3,CASSGATGPDTQYF,TGTGCCAGCAGTGGGGCAACGGGCCCAGATACGCAGTATTTT
TRBV20-1,NA,TRBD1,TRBJ2-3,CQGQGFTDTQYF,TGCCAAGGACAGGGTTTTACAGATACGCAGTATTTT
TRBV7-9,NA,TRBD1,TRBJ2-1,CASSLVGRGRYNEQFF,TGTGCCAGCAGCTTGGTCGGCAGGGGGCGGTACAATGAGCAGTTCTTC
TRBV15,NA,TRBD1,TRBJ2-1,CATSRTPTGGNEQFF,TGTGCCACCAGCAGAACCCCAACAGGGGGCAATGAGCAGTTCTTC
TRBV7-3,NA,NA,TRBJ2-6,CASSAMAGPSGANVLTF,TGTGCCAGCAGCGCCATGGCAGGCCCCTCTGGGGCCAACGTCCTGACTTTC
TRBV5-1,NA,NA,TRBJ2-2,CASTSGRSTGELFF,TGCGCCAGCACCTCCGGCCGGAGCACCGGGGAGCTGTTTTTT
TRBV5-1,NA,TRBD1,TRBJ1-1,CASSTGTARGNTEAFF,TGCGCCAGCAGCACAGGGACAGCACGGGGTAACACTGAAGCTTTCTTT
TRBV7-2,NA,NA,TRBJ2-3,CASSSSPPIGADTQYF,TGTGCCAGCAGCTCATCCCCCCCAATCGGCGCAGATACGCAGTATTTT
TRBV12-3/TRBV12-4,many,NA,TRBJ2-1,CASSFGGRTYNEQFF,TGTGCCAGCAGTTTCGGGGGTCGAACCTACAATGAGCAGTTCTTC
TRBV29-1,NA,TRBD1,TRBJ1-2,CSGMDRSNYGYTF,TGCAGCGGTATGGACAGGAGTAACTATGGCTACACCTTC
TRBV20-1,many,NA,TRBJ2-5,CSAPPDGETQYF,TGCAGTGCTCCCCCGGATGGGGAGACCCAGTACTTC
TRBV4-3,few,NA,TRBJ2-1,CASSPLDGPGQFF,TGCGCCAGCAGCCCTCTAGACGGGCCGGGGCAGTTCTTC
TRBV25-1,NA,TRBD1,TRBJ2-4,CASSGTGTEIPLAKNIQYF,TGTGCCAGCAGTGGAACCGGGACAGAGATCCCTTTAGCCAAAAACATTCAGTACTTC
TRBV6-2/TRBV6-3,many,TRBD1,TRBJ1-4,CASSYSTGGQTNEKLFF,TGTGCCAGCAGTTACTCCACCGGGGGACAGACTAATGAAAAACTGTTTTTT
TRBV5-6,few,NA,TRBJ2-2,CASSLTHGELFF,TGTGCCAGCAGCTTGACCCATGGGGAGCTGTTTTTT
TRBV7-8,few,TRBD2,TRBJ2-5,CASSFPLAGGETQYF,TGTGCCAGCAGCTTCCCCCTAGCGGGCGGAGAGACCCAGTACTTC
TRBV9,NA,NA,TRBJ2-3,CASSGRPQGFRTDTQYF,TGTGCCAGCAGCGGGCGCCCACAGGGATTTCGCACAGATACGCAGTATTTT
TRBV6-2/TRBV6-3,many,NA,TRBJ1-1,CASSMGWNTEAFF,TGTGCCAGCTCAATGGGGTGGAACACTGAAGCTTTCTTT
TRBV7-9,many,TRBD2,TRBJ2-2,CASSGTSEGTGELFF,TGTGCCAGCAGCGGGACTAGCGAAGGCACCGGGGAGCTGTTTTTT